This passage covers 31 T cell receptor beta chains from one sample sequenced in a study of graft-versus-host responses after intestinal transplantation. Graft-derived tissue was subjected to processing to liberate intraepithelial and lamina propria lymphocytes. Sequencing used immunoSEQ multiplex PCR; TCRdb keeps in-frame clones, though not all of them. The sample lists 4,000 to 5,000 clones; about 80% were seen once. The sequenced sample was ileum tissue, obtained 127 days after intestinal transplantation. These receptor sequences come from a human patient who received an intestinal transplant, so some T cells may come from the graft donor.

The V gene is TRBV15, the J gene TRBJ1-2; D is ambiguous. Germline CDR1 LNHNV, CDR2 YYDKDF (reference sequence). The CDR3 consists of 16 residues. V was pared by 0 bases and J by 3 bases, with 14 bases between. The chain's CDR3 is CATSRDTAEPHYGYTF. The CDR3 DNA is TGTGCCACCAGCAGAGATACGGCAGAGCCCCACTATGGCTACACCTTC.

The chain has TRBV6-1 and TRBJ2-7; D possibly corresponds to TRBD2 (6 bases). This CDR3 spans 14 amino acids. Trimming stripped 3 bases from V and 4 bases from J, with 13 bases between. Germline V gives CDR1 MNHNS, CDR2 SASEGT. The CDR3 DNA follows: TGTGCCAGCAGTGATAAGCTAGCGTTGTACGAGCAGTACTTC. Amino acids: CASSDKLALYEQYF.

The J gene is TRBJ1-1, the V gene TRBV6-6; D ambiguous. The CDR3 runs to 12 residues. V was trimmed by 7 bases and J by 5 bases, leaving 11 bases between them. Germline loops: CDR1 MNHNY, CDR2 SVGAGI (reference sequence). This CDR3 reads CASIKAGTEAFF. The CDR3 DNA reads TGTGCCAGCATAAAAGCGGGAACTGAAGCTTTCTTT.

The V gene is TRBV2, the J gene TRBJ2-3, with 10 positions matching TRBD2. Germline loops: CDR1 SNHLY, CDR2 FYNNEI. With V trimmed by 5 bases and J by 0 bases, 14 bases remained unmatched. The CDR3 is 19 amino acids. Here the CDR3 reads CASSLVGLAGDGSTDTQYF. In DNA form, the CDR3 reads TGTGCCAGCAGTCTCGTAGGGCTAGCGGGAGACGGGAGCACAGATACGCAGTATTTT.

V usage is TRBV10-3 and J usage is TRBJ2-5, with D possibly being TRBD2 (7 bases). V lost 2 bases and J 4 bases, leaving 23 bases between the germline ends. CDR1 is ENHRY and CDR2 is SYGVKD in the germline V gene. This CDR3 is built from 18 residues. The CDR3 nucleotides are TGTGCCATCAGTGAGGGTCGTTTTCATAAGGGGGGGCTAGAGACCCAGTACTTC. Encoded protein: CAISEGRFHKGGLETQYF.

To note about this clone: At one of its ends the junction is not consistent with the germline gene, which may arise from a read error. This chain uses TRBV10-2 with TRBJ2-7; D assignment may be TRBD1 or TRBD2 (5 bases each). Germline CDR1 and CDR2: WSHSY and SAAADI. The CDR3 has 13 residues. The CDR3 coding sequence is TGCGCCAGCAATGAGGGGACCGACTACGAGCAGTACTTC. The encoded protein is CASNEGTDYEQYF.

This CDR3 reads CASSHPVGQGTNEQFF. The CDR3 DNA reads as TGTGCCAGCAGTCACCCGGTGGGACAGGGAACCAATGAGCAGTTCTTC. The chain carries TRBV28 and TRBJ2-1; TRBD1 matches 9 bases. The CDR3 consists of 16 residues. Germline-derived CDR1 and CDR2 are MDHEN and SYDVKM. The ends lost 5 bases at V and 6 bases at J; junction bases unmatched: 11.

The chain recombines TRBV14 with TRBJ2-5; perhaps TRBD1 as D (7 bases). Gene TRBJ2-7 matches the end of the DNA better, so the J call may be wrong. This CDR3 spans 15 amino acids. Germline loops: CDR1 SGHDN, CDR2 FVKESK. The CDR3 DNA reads TGTGCCAGCAGCCAAGGATTTTCAGGGGGGCACGAGCAGTACTTC. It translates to CASSQGFSGGHEQYF.

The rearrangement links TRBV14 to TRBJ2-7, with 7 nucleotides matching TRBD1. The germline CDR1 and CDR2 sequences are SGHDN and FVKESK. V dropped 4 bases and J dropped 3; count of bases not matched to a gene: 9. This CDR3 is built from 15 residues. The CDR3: CASSPNRGSIYEQYF. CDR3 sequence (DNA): TGTGCCAGCAGCCCAAACAGGGGTTCCATCTACGAGCAGTACTTC.

The CDR3 bases are TGTGCCAGCAGCCCGAGGGTCAATTCACCCCTCCACTTT. It yields the protein CASSPRVNSPLHF. The chain links TRBV9 to TRBJ1-6; no definite D call. Germline V gene lookup returns CDR1 SGDLS and CDR2 YYNGEE. Trimming stripped 4 bases from V and 7 bases from J, with 9 bases between. This CDR3 is 13 amino acids long.

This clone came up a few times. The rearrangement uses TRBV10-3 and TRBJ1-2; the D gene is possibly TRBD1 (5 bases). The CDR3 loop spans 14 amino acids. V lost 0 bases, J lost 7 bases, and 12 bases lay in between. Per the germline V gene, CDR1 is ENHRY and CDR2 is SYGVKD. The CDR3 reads CAISESLGGSGYTF. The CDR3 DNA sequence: TGTGCCATCAGTGAGTCGCTGGGGGGTTCTGGCTACACCTTC.

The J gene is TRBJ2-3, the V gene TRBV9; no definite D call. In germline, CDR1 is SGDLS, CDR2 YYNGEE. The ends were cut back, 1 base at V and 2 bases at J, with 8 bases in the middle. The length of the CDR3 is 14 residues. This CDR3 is CASSVTSNTDTQYF. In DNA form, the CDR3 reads TGTGCCAGCAGCGTAACCTCTAACACAGATACGCAGTATTTT. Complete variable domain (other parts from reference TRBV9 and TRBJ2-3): DSGVTQTPKHLITATGQRVTLRCSPRSGDLSVYWYQQSLDQGLQFLIQYYNGEERAKGNILERFSAQQFPDLHSELNLSSLELGDSALYFCASSVTSNTDTQYFGPGTRLTVL.

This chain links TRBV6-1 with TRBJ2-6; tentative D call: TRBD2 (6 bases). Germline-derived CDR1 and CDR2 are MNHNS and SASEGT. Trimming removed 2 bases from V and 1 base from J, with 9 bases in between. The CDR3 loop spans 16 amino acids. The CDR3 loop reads CASSEYGTSGANVLTF. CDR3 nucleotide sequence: TGTGCCAGCAGTGAATATGGGACTTCTGGGGCCAACGTCCTGACTTTC.

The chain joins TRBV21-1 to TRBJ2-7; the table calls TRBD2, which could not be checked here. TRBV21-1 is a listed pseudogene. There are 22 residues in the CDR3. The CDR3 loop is CASSKVGRASGRGGNNSYEQYF. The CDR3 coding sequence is TGTGCCAGCAGCAAAGTGGGACGTGCAAGCGGGAGGGGGGGGAACAACTCCTACGAGCAGTACTTC.

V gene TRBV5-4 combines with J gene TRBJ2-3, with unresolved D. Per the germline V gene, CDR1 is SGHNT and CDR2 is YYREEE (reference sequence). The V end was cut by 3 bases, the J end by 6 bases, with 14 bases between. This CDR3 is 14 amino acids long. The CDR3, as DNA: TGTGCCAGCAGCTCGGAATATCTGGGGGATACGCAGTATTTT. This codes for CASSSEYLGDTQYF.

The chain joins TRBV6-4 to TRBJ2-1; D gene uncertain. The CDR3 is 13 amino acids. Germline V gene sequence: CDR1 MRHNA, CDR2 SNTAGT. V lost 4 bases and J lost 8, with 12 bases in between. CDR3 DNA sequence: TGTGCCAGCAGTGTCCAAGCTCGGGATGAGCAGTTCTTC. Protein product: CASSVQARDEQFF.

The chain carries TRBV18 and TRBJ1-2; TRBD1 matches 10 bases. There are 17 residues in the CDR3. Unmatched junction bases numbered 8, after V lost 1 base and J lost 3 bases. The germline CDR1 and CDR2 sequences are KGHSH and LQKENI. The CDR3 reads CASSPLNWDRGYYGYTF. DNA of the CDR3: TGTGCCAGCTCACCACTAAACTGGGACAGGGGTTACTATGGCTACACCTTC.

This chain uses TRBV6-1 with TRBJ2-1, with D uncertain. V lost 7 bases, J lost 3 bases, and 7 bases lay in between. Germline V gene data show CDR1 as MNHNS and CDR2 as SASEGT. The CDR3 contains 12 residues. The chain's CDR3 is CASMGYYNEQFF. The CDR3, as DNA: TGTGCCAGCATGGGCTACTACAATGAGCAGTTCTTC.

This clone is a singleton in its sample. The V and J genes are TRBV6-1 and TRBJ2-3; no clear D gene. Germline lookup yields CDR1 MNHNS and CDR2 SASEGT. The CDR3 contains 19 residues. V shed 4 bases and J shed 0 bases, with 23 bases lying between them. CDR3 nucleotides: TGTGCCAGCAGTGGACCCTCTTCCTATGGCTACGATAGCACAGATACGCAGTATTTT. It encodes CASSGPSSYGYDSTDTQYF.

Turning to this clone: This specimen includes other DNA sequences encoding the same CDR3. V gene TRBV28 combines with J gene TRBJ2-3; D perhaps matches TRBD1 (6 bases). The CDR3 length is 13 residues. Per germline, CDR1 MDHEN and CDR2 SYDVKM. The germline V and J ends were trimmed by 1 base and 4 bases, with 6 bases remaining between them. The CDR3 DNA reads TGTGCCAGCAGTTTATCAGGGGCAGATACGCAGTATTTT. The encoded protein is CASSLSGADTQYF.

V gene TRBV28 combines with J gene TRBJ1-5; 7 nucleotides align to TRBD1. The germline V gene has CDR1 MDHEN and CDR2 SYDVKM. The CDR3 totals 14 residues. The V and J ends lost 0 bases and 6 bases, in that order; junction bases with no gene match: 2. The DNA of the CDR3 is TGTGCCAGCAGTTTATGGCAGGGGGTTCAGCCCCAGCATTTT. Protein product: CASSLWQGVQPQHF.

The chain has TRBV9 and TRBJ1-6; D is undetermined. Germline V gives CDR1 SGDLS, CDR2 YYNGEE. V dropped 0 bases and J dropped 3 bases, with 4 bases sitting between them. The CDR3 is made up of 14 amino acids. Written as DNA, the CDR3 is TGTGCCAGCAGCGTAGCTGTCTATAATTCACCCCTCCACTTT. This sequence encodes CASSVAVYNSPLHF.

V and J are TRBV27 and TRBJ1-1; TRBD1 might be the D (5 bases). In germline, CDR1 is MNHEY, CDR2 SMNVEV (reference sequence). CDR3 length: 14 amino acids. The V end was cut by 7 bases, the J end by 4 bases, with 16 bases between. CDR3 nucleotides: TGTGCCAGCACATCGGCGGGGAGGGGCACTGAAGCTTTCTTT. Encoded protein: CASTSAGRGTEAFF.

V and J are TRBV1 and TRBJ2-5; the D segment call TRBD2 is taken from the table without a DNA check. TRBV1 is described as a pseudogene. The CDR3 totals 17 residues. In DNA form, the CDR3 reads TGCACCAGCAGCCCCCGCCCGGCAGCGGTCCCACAAGAGACCCAGTACTTC. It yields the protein CTSSPRPAAVPQETQYF.

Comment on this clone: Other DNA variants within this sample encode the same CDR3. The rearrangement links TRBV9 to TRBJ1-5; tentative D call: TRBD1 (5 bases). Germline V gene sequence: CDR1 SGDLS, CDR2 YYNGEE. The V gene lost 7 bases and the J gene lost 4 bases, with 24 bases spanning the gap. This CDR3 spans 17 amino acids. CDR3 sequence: CASGLFRGGLRNQPQHF. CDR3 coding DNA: TGTGCCAGCGGGCTTTTTCGGGGGGGTTTAAGAAATCAGCCCCAGCATTTT.

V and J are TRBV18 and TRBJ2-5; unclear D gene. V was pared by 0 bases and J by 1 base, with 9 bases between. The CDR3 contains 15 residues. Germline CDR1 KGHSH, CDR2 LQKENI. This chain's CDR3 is CASSPPVRAQETQYF. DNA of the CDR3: TGTGCCAGCTCACCACCAGTAAGGGCCCAAGAGACCCAGTACTTC. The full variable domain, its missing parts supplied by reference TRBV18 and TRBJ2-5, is NAGVMQNPRHLVRRRGQEARLRCSPMKGHSHVYWYRQLPEEGLKFMVYLQKENIIDESGMPKERFSAEFPKEGPSILRIQQVVRGDSAAYFCASSPPVRAQETQYFGPGTRLLVL.

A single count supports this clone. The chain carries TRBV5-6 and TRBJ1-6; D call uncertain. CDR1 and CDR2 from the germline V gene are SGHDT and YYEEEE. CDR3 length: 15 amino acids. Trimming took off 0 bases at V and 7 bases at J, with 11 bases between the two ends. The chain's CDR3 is CASSLGIGINSPLHF. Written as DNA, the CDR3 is TGTGCCAGCAGCTTGGGTATCGGGATCAATTCACCCCTCCACTTT.

CDR3 in DNA: TGTGCCAGCAGTCTAAGACTAGCTTGGGTCGAGCAGTACTTC. Translated, it gives CASSLRLAWVEQYF. The chain is built from TRBV28 and TRBJ2-7; TRBD2 aligns across 7 bases. Germline V gene lookup returns CDR1 MDHEN and CDR2 SYDVKM. The CDR3 consists of 14 residues. The ends lost 5 bases at V and 6 bases at J; junction bases unmatched: 10.

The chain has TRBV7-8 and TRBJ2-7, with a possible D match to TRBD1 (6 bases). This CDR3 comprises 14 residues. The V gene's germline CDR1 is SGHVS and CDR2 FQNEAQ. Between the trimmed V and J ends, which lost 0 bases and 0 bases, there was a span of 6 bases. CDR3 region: CASSLADSSYEQYF. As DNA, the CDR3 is TGTGCCAGCAGCTTAGCGGACAGCTCCTACGAGCAGTACTTC.

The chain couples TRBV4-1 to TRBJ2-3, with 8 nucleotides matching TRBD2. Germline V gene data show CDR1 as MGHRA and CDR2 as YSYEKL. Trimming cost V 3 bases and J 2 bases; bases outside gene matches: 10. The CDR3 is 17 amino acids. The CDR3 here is CASSQLSSGKTTDTQYF. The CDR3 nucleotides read TGCGCCAGCAGCCAGCTTAGTAGCGGGAAGACCACAGATACGCAGTATTTT.

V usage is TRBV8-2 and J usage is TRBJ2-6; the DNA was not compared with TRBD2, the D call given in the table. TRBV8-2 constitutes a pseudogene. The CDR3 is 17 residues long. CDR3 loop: CGKGDKITQSRANVLTF. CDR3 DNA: TGTGGCAAGGGAGACAAGATAACACAAAGTCGGGCCAACGTCCTGACTTTC.